This is a list of T cell receptor beta chains from one sample in a study of T cells expressing NK-cell markers. Reanalyzing the 5' RACE reads, TCRdb keeps one entry per CDR3 protein, without DNA. This sample contains approximately 380,000 distinct CDR3 sequences. The source material was blood T cells: a sorted CD56 or NKG2C T cell subset, CD4+ or CD8+ T cells, or bulk PBMC T cells (not recorded which). The receptor set was obtained from a man aged 18-75 years in good health. The CDR3 runs from the conserved cysteine through the conserved F or W. The order of the fields is V gene, J gene, CDR3 protein.

>TRBV20-1|TRBJ2-5
CSASRTRGSWEETQYF
>TRBV18|TRBJ2-6
CASSPSAVAQANVLTF
>TRBV6-1|TRBJ2-7
CASSPRRTRNEQYF
>TRBV2|TRBJ2-1
CASSKGRGLAGDEQFF
>TRBV20-1|TRBJ2-7
CSARVRDRGRVRYEQYF
>TRBV6-6|TRBJ2-1
CASSFEYNEQFF
>TRBV6-5|TRBJ2-7
CASSYSGLASEQYF
>TRBV12-3/TRBV12-4|TRBJ2-7
CASSLSRKSSYEQYF
>TRBV7-8|TRBJ2-2
CASNLAGDYTGELFF
>TRBV28|TRBJ2-2
CASSVPGQGDTGELFF
>TRBV12-5|TRBJ2-1
CASGSPWEEVHEQFF
>TRBV18|TRBJ2-1
CASSQNRDSAQFF
>TRBV12-3/TRBV12-4|TRBJ1-2
CASSWTGGGYGYTF
>TRBV25-1|TRBJ2-3
CASSGLLRGDTQYF
>TRBV28|TRBJ2-5
CASRTAGVETQYF
>TRBV12-3/TRBV12-4|TRBJ2-2
CASTTGDGDTGELFF
>TRBV25-1|TRBJ1-2
CASSELSGARSYTF
>TRBV7-8|TRBJ2-2
CASSTQGFSPGELFF
>TRBV28|TRBJ2-7
CASSTPGRSYEQYF
>TRBV29-1|TRBJ2-7
CSAGRGQGNEQYF
>TRBV19|TRBJ2-7
CASSIEAGTTYEQYF
>TRBV7-6|TRBJ2-3
CASSFRGSDTQYF